This T cell receptor beta chain comes out of a study of CD8+CD57+ T cells in acquired aplastic anemia. Study overall: Sorted CD4+ plus CD8+ cells gave DNA averaging around 3 ug.

This clonotype was counted at least ten times. The antigen remains undetermined. This CDR3 is built from 17 residues. The V gene lost 0 bases and the J gene lost 3 bases, with 15 bases spanning the gap. Germline CDR1 reads LNHDA; CDR2 reads SQIVND (reference sequence). Overall study findings and caveats: Patients and controls had CD8+ Simpson's diversity values that were not significantly distinct.

Genomic DNA acted as the template from which TCR beta VDJ combination and CDR3 sequence profiling were carried out. From the reads, TCRdb called clonotypes with MiXCR, one entry per CDR3 protein. The sample contains about 130,000 distinct CDR3 sequences, 48% of which appear only once. The source of this sequence is a human donor in good health, serving as a control. Sequenced sample: sorted CD4+, CD8+, or CD8+CD57+ T cells (not recorded which) from PBMCs. V usage is TRBV19 and J usage is TRBJ2-1; D perhaps matches TRBD2 (6 bases). The CDR3 nucleotides are TGTGCCAGTAGTATAGATCCCCGGAGGGATCTCTACAATGAGCAGTTCTTC. Protein product: CASSIDPRRDLYNEQFF.